This T cell receptor beta chain was observed in a study of multiple sclerosis patients with progressive multifocal leukoencephalopathy. Some clones are missing from TCRdb's copy, which holds only in-frame ones; the method was immunoSEQ multiplex PCR. The sample consists of tens of thousands of clones, roughly 84% of them appearing once. Time point: time of PML onset. CDR1 and CDR2 from the germline V gene are SGHNT and YYREEE (reference sequence). This CDR3 region has 15 residues. V was cut by 4 bases and J by 6 bases, with 17 bases left in between. This chain uses TRBV5-4 with TRBJ2-1; D not resolved. The starting material was PBMCs, obtained from a patient treated with natalizumab. The TCR sequence derives from a human donor with progressive multifocal leukoencephalopathy. CDR3 sequence: CASSRAHREGNEQFF. CDR3 coding DNA: TGTGCCAGCAGCCGAGCGCACAGAGAAGGCAATGAGCAGTTCTTC.